The present TCR beta chain was sequenced within a study of cytomegalovirus exposure and HLA in healthy donors. Germline V lookup: CDR1 SGHRS, CDR2 YFSETQ. This CDR3 is built from 15 residues. V was pared by 0 bases and J by 3 bases, with 2 bases of the junction left unmatched. This clone was seen a single time. What it binds is unknown. The study ran its PCR with 60 Vbeta and 13 Jbeta primers. Sequencing used immunoSEQ multiplex PCR; TCRdb keeps in-frame clones, though not all of them. Of about 120,000 clones in the sample, about four fifths are singletons; the top ten hold around 9.5%. Findings and limits, study-wide: A list of approximately 150 TCR beta chains associated with cytomegalovirus was given.

The clonotype comes from a female donor in good health and CMV-seropositive. The J gene is TRBJ1-2, the V gene TRBV5-1; 10 nucleotides agree with TRBD1. The sample taken for sequencing was PBMCs. CDR3 nucleotide sequence: TGCGCCAGCAGCTTGGTGACAGGGGGCGACTATGGCTACACCTTC. It encodes CASSLVTGGDYGYTF.